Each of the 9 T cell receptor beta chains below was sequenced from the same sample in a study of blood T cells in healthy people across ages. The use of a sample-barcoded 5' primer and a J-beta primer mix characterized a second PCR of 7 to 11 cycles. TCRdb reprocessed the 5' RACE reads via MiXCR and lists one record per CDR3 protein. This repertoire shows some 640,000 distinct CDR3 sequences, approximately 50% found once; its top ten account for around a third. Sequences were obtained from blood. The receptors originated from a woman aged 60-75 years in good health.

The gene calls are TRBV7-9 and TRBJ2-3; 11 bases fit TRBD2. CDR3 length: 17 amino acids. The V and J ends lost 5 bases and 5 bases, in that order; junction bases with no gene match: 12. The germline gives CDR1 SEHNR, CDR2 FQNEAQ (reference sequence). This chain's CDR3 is CASSASRLAGSVDTQYF. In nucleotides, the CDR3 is TGTGCCAGCAGCGCATCTAGACTAGCGGGATCGGTAGATACGCAGTATTTT.

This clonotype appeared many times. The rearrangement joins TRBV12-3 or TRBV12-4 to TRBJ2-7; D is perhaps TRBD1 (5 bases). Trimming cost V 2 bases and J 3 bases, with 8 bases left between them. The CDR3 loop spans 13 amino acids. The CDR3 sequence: CASSLRQHYEQYF. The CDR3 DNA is TGTGCCAGCAGTTTAAGACAGCACTACGAGCAGTACTTC.

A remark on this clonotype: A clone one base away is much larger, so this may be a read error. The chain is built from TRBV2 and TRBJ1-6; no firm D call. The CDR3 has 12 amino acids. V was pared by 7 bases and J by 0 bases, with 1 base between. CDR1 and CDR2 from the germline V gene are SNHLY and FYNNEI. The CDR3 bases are TGTGCCAGCAACTCCTATAATTCACCCCTCCACTTT. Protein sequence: CASNSYNSPLHF.

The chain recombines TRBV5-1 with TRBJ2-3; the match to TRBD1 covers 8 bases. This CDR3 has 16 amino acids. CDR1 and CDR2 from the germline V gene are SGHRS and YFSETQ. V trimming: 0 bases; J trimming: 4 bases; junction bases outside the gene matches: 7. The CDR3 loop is CASSLGDRGGADTQYF. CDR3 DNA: TGCGCCAGCAGCTTGGGAGACAGGGGCGGGGCAGATACGCAGTATTTT.

CDR3 sequence (DNA): TGCAGTGCTAGAGATCGTCGTTCGGGTGAGACCCAGTACTTC. Translating gives CSARDRRSGETQYF. The J gene is TRBJ2-5, the V gene TRBV20-1, with D hard to call. This CDR3 contains 14 residues. Germline V gene sequence: CDR1 DFQATT, CDR2 SNEGSKA (reference sequence). With 0 bases removed from V and 5 bases from J, the gap between germline ends came to 13 bases.

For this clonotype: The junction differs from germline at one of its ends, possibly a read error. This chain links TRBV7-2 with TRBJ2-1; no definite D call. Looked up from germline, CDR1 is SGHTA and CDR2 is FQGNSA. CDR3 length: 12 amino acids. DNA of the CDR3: TGTGCCGGCAGCCCTCGCATCGGTGAGCAGTTCTTC. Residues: CAGSPRIGEQFF.

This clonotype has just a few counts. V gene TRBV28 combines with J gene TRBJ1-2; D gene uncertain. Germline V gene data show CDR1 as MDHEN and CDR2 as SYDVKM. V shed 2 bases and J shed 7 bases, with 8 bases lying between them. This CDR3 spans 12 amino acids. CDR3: CASSLMTFGYTF. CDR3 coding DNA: TGTGCCAGCAGTTTAATGACATTTGGCTACACCTTC.

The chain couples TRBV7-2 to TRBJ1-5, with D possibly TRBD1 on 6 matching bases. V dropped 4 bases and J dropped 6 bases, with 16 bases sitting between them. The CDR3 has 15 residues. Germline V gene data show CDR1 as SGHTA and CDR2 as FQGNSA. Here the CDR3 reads CASSSTGYGSQPQHF. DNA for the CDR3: TGTGCCAGCAGCTCCACAGGGTATGGGAGTCAGCCCCAGCATTTT. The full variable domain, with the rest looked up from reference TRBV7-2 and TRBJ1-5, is GAGVSQSPSNKVTEKGKDVELRCDPISGHTALYWYRQSLGQGLEFLIYFQGNSAPDKSGLPSDRFSAERTGGSVSTLTIQRTQQEDSAVYLCASSSTGYGSQPQHFGDGTRLSIL.

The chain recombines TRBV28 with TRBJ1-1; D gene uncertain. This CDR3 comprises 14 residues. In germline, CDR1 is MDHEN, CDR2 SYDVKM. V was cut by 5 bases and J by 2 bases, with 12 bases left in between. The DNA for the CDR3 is TGTGCCAGCAGTGTGCGTAAGATTAACACTGAAGCTTTCTTT. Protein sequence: CASSVRKINTEAFF.